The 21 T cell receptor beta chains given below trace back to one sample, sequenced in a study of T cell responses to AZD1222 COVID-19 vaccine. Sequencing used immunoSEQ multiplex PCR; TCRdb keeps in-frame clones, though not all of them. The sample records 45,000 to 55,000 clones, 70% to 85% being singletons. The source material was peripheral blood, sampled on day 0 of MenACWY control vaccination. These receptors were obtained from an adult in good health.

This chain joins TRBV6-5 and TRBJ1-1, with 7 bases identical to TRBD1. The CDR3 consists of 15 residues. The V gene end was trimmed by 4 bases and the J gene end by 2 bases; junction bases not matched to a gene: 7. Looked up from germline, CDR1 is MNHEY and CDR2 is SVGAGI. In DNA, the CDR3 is TGTGCCAGCAGTTTACAGGGGAGGATTAACACTGAAGCTTTCTTT. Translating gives CASSLQGRINTEAFF.

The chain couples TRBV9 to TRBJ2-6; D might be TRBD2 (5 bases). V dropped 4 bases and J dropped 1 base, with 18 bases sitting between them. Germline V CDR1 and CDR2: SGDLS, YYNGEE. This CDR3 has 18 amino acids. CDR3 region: CASSPRALGGSGANVLTF. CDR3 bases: TGTGCCAGCAGCCCTAGGGCACTAGGAGGTTCTGGGGCCAACGTCCTGACTTTC.

As DNA, the CDR3 is TGTGCCAGCAGCGAGGGGGCCCAAGAGACCCAGTACTTC. It encodes CASSEGAQETQYF. The chain is built from TRBV7-8 and TRBJ2-5; 7 bases map to TRBD1. V lost 5 bases and J lost 1; bases outside the gene matches: 1. This CDR3 comprises 13 residues. Germline assignment: CDR1 SGHVS and CDR2 FQNEAQ.

CDR3 bases: TGTGCCAGCAGCGGAACTAGCGGTGGAGGCGTAACCTACGAGCAGTACTTC. Its protein is CASSGTSGGGVTYEQYF. This chain links TRBV7-3 with TRBJ2-7; 8 nucleotides align to TRBD2. Germline CDR1 reads SGHTA; CDR2 reads FQGTGA. With 5 bases clipped from V and 2 bases from J, the junction kept 14 bases outside the gene matches. The CDR3 is 17 amino acids.

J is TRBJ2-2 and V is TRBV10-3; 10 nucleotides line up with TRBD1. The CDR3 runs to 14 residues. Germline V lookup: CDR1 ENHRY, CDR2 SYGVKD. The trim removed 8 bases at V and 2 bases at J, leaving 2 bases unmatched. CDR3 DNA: TGTGCCATCGGACAGGGGGAAAACACCGGGGAGCTGTTTTTT. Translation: CAIGQGENTGELFF.

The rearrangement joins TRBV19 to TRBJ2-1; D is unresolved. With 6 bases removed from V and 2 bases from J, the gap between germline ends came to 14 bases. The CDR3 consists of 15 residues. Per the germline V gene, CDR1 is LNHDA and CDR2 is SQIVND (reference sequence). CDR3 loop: CASSVTYSPYNEQFF. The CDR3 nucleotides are TGTGCCAGTAGCGTCACCTATTCCCCCTACAATGAGCAGTTCTTC.

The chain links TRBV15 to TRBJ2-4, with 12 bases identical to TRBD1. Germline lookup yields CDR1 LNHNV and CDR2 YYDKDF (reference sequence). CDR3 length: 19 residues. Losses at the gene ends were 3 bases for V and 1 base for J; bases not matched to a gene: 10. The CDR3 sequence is CATSSVWDRGQGAKNIQYF. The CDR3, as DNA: TGTGCCACCAGCAGTGTCTGGGACAGGGGGCAGGGGGCCAAAAACATTCAGTACTTC. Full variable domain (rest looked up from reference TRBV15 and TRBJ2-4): DAMVIQNPRYQVTQFGKPVTLSCSQTLNHNVMYWYQQKSSQAPKLLFHYYDKDFNNEADTPDNFQSRRPNTSFCFLDIRSPGLGDTAMYLCATSSVWDRGQGAKNIQYFGAGTRLSVL.

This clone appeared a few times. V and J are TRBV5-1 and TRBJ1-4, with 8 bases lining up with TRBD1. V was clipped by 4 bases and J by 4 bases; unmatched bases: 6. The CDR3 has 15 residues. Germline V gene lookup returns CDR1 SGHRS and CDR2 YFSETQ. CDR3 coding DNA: TGCGCCAGCAGCCAACAGGGGGTTAGTAATGAAAAACTGTTTTTT. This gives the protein CASSQQGVSNEKLFF. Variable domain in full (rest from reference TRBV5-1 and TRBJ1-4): KAGVTQTPRYLIKTRGQQVTLSCSPISGHRSVSWYQQTPGQGLQFLFEYFSETQRNKGNFPGRFSGRQFSNSRSEMNVSTLELGDSALYLCASSQQGVSNEKLFFGSGTQLSVL.

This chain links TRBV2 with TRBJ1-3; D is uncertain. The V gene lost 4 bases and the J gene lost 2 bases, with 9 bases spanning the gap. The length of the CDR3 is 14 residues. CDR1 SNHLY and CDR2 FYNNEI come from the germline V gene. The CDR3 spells CASSGPSAGNTIYF. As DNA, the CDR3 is TGTGCCAGCAGTGGGCCGAGCGCTGGAAACACCATATATTTT.

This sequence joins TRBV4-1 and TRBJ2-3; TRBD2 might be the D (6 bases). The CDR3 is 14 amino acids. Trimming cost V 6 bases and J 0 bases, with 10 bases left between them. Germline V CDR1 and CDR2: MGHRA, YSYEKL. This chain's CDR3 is CASRPGTSTDTQYF. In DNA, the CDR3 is TGCGCCAGCAGACCCGGGACTAGCACAGATACGCAGTATTTT.

CDR3 sequence: CASGSAPSSYNEQFF. CDR3 in DNA: TGTGCCAGCGGCTCTGCCCCGAGCTCCTACAATGAGCAGTTCTTC. The rearrangement links TRBV28 to TRBJ2-1; D is ambiguous. Trimming took off 8 bases at V and 0 bases at J, with 14 bases between the two ends. Germline V gene sequence: CDR1 MDHEN, CDR2 SYDVKM. The CDR3 contains 15 residues. The full variable domain, completed using reference TRBV28 and TRBJ2-1, is DVKVTQSSRYLVKRTGEKVFLECVQDMDHENMFWYRQDPGLGLRLIYFSYDVKMKEKGDIPEGYSVSREKKERFSLILESASTNQTSMYLCASGSAPSSYNEQFFGPGTRLTVL.

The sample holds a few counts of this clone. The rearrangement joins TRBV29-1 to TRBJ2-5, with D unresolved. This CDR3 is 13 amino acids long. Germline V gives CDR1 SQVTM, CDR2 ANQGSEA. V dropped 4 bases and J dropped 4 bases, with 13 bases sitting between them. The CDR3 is CSVAIRVLETQYF. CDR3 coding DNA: TGCAGCGTTGCTATTAGGGTTTTAGAGACCCAGTACTTC.

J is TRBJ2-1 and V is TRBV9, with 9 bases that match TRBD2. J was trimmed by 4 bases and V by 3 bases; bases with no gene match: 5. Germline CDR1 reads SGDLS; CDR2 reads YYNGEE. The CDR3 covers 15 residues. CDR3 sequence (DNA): TGTGCCAGCAGCGCCCCTAGCGGGATATACAATGAGCAGTTCTTC. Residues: CASSAPSGIYNEQFF.

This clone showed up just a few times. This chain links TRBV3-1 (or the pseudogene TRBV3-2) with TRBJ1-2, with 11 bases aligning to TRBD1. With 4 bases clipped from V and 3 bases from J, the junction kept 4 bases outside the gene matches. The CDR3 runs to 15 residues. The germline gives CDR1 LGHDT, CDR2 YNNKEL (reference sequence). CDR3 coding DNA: TGTGCCAGCAGCCTAGGACAGGGGGCCTACTATGGCTACACCTTC. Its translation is CASSLGQGAYYGYTF.

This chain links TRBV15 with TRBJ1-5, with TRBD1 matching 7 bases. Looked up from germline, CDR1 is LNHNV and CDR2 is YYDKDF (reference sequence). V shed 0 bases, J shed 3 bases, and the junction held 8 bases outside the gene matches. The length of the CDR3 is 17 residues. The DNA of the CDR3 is TGTGCCACCAGCAGAGACACCCAGGGGGTGATCAATCAGCCCCAGCATTTT. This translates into CATSRDTQGVINQPQHF.

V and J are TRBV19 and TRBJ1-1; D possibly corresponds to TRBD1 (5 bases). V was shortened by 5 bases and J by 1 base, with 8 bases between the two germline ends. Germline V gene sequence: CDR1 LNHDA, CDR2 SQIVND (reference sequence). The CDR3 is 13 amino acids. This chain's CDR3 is CASSSQGNTEAFF. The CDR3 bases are TGTGCCAGTAGTTCTCAGGGGAACACTGAAGCTTTCTTT.

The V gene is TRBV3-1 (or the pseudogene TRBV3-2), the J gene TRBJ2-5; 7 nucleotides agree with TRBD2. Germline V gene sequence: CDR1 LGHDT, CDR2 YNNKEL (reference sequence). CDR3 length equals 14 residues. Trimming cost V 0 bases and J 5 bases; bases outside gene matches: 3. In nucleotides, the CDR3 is TGTGCCAGCAGCCAAGATTGGGAGGGGGAGACCCAGTACTTC. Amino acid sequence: CASSQDWEGETQYF.

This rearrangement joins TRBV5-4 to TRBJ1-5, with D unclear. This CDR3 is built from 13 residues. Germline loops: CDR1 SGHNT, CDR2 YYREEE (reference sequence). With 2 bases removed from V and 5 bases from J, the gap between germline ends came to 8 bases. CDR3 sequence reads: CASSFDRDQPQHF. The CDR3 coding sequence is TGTGCCAGCAGCTTCGACCGGGATCAGCCCCAGCATTTT.

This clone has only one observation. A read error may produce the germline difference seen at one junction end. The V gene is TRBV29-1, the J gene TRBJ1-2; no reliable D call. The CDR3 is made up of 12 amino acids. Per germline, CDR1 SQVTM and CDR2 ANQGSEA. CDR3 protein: CSVQKTLTGSVF. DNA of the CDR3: TGCAGCGTTCAAAAAACCTTGACCGGGTCCGTCTTC.

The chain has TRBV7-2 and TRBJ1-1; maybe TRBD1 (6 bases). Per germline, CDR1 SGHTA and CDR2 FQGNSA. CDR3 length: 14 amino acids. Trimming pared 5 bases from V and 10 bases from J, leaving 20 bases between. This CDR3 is CASSLTGGGRVAFF. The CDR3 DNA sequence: TGTGCCAGCAGCCTAACTGGTGGGGGGCGGGTAGCTTTCTTT.

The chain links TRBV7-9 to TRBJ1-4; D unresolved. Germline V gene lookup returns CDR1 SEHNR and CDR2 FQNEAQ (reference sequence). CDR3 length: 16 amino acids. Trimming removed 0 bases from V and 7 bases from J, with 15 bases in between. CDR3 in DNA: TGTGCCAGCAGCTTAGCGGGCGGGCCCCGAGCTGAAAAACTGTTTTTT. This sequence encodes CASSLAGGPRAEKLFF.